This TCR beta chain was captured in a study of CD8+ T cells in alopecia areata. About this clone itself: What it binds is unknown.

Sorting of CD4+ cells into CD25+CD127- cells was carried out for roughly five patients. cDNA reverse transcribed from extracted RNA served as the sequencing template. The assay was immunoSEQ multiplex PCR, and TCRdb's table has in-frame clones only and misses some. The table shows 13,000 to 15,000 clones, with 45% to 65% occurring only once. The CDR3 extends over 15 amino acids. CDR1 is SEHNR and CDR2 is FQNEAQ in the germline V gene (reference sequence). Trimming took 5 bases from V and 4 from J, leaving 17 bases between them. Study outcomes and limitations: The study found TCR sharing across patients less clear than in mice, possibly for HLA reasons.

This TCR was recovered from a human donor with alopecia areata. Material: CD4+ Tregs sorted from blood. This sequence joins TRBV7-9 and TRBJ1-1, with a tentative D call TRBD1 (6 bases). The CDR3 spells CASSPRAGEGTEAFF. The CDR3 coding sequence is TGTGCCAGCAGCCCGAGAGCAGGGGAGGGCACTGAAGCTTTCTTT. Full variable domain (outside the CDR3, taken from reference TRBV7-9 and TRBJ1-1): DTGVSQNPRHKITKRGQNVTFRCDPISEHNRLYWYRQTLGQGPEFLTYFQNEAQLEKSRLLSDRFSAERPKGSFSTLEIQRTEQGDSAMYLCASSPRAGEGTEAFFGQGTRLTVV.